Sequencing of this T cell receptor (beta chain) was carried out in a study of persistence of HIV-infected CD4 T cells. Cells were stimulated with overlapping HIV-1 Gag 15-mer peptides. Responding CD4+ T cells were sorted by upregulation of both CD40 ligand and CD69. Undetectable plasma HIV-1 RNA below 50 copies/mL lasted at least 4 years. This CDR3 has 14 amino acids. CDR1 KGHSH and CDR2 LQKENI come from the germline V gene. Trimming shortened V by 2 bases and J by 0 bases, and 5 bases separated the two germline ends. Sequencing used immunoSEQ version 4 in survey mode. Method: immunoSEQ multiplex PCR; TCRdb's copy keeps in-frame clones and lacks some. The profile shows 7,500 to 9,500 clones, roughly 84% of them singletons. Notes on this clone: Its specificity is not known. This specimen includes other DNA sequences encoding the same CDR3.

This sequence was found in an adult woman with HIV who was CMV-seropositive. V is TRBV18 and J is TRBJ1-5, with unresolved D. This specimen consisted of CD4+ T cells sorted from PBMCs after roughly 18-hour stimulation, obtained from a patient who received antiretroviral therapy. The DNA of the CDR3 is TGTGCCAGCTCACCAGGAGATAGCAATCAGCCCCAGCATTTT. Its translation is CASSPGDSNQPQHF.